The source of this TCR beta chain is a study of shared clonotypes between healthy human individuals. Recent acute infections and vaccinations were absent in the healthy HIV-negative adult donors. V dropped 8 bases and J dropped 0; count of bases not matched to a gene: 6. The V gene's germline CDR1 is MNHNS and CDR2 SASEGT. This CDR3 is built from 15 residues. TCRdb keeps only in-frame clones here, not all; method: immunoSEQ multiplex PCR. The sample has over a million clones, about 70% seen once. This clone has just a few counts. Sequenced input: memory CD4+ T cells sorted from blood. Subset specified: CD45RA-negative fraction. This receptor was taken from a man aged 18 to 35 in good health. The chain recombines TRBV6-1 with TRBJ1-5; TRBD1 aligns across 8 bases. CDR3 protein: CASRRTGISNQPQHF. The CDR3 nucleotides are TGTGCCAGCCGGCGGACAGGGATTAGCAATCAGCCCCAGCATTTT.